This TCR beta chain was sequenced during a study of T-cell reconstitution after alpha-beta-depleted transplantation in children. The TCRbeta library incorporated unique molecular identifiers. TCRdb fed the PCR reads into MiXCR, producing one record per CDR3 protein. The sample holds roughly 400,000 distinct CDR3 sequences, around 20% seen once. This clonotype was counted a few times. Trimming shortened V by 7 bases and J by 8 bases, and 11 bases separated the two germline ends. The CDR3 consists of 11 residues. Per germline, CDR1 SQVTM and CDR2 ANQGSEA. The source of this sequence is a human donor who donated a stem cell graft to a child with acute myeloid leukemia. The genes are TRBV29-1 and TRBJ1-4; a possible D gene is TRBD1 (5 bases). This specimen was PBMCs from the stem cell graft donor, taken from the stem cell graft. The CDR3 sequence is CSGQGPEKLFF. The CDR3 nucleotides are TGCAGCGGCCAGGGTCCCGAAAAACTGTTTTTT.